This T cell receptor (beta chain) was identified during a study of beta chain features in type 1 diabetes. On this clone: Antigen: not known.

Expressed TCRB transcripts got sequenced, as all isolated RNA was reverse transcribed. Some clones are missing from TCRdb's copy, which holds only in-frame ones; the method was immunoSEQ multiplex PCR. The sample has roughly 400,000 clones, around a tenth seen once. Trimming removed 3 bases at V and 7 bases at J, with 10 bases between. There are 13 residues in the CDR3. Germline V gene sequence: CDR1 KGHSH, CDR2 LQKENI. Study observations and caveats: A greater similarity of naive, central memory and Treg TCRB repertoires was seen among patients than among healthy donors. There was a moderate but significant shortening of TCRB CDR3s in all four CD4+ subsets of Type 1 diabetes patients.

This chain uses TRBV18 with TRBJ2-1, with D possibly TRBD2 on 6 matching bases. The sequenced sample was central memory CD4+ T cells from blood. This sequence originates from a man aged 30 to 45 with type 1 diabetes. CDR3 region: CASSPDRGNEQFF. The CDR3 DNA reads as TGTGCCAGCTCACCGGACCGGGGGAATGAGCAGTTCTTC.